This T cell receptor beta chain is drawn from a study of blood T cell repertoires in COVID-19. Data came from immunoSEQ multiplex PCR; TCRdb stores just in-frame clones and leaves some out. Of about 380,000 clones listed, 88% are singletons. The V gene end was trimmed by 4 bases and the J gene end by 6 bases; junction bases not matched to a gene: 3. Germline CDR1 SEHNR, CDR2 FQNEAQ (reference sequence). The CDR3 extends over 15 amino acids. Comments on this clone: This CDR3 is also generated by other DNA sequences in the sample.

The specimen was PBMCs or T cells enriched from blood (not recorded which). This receptor was identified in a woman in her late teens or twenties who had recovered from COVID-19. The chain is built from TRBV7-9 and TRBJ2-1, with TRBD2 matching over 13 bases. The DNA for the CDR3 is TGTGCCAGCAGCTCTACTAGCGGGGGGGCCAATGAGCAGTTCTTC. Translating it yields CASSSTSGGANEQFF. Based on the CDR3 plus reference TRBV7-9 and TRBJ2-1, the full variable domain is DTGVSQNPRHKITKRGQNVTFRCDPISEHNRLYWYRQTLGQGPEFLTYFQNEAQLEKSRLLSDRFSAERPKGSFSTLEIQRTEQGDSAMYLCASSSTSGGANEQFFGPGTRLTVL.